This is a list of T cell receptor beta chains from one sample in a study of blood T cell repertoires in COVID-19. Repertoires were generated with immunoSEQ multiplex PCR, while TCRdb's copy carries only in-frame clones and drops some. This repertoire shows 200,000 to 300,000 clones, 88% found once; its top ten account for more than 1%. The sample consisted of PBMCs or T cells enriched from blood (not recorded which). The source of these receptors is a woman aged 40 to 55 with acute COVID-19. The CDR3 runs from the conserved cysteine through the conserved F or W. The D gene is left open where the match is weak. Size is omitted from some rows. Given values are once, few, many or a class for expanded clones.

j_call d_call cdr3_length clone_size v_call cdr3_nt cdr3_aa
TRBJ1-5 . 13 . TRBV29-1 TGCAGCGTTGCGGTGGCAGGGGATCAGCCCCAGCATTTT CSVAVAGDQPQHF
TRBJ2-5 TRBD1 15 . TRBV7-9 TGTGCCAGCAGCTTGGAGACAGGGGGCCGTGAGACCCAGTACTTC CASSLETGGRETQYF
TRBJ1-2 TRBD1 17 . TRBV24-1 TGTGCCACCAGTGACCCCGGGACAGGGGGCAATAACTATGGCTACACCTTC CATSDPGTGGNNYGYTF
TRBJ1-2 . 16 . TRBV29-1 TGCAGCGTTGAAAGGTCGGTAGGGGCGGTTAACTATGGCTACACCTTC CSVERSVGAVNYGYTF
TRBJ1-6 TRBD1 15 . TRBV4-3 TGCGCCAGCGATCCGGGACAGGGGGCGAATTCACCCCTCCACTTT CASDPGQGANSPLHF
TRBJ2-3 TRBD2 18 . TRBV3-1/TRBV3-2 TGTGCCAGCAGCCTAAACGGACTAGCGGGAGGGCCACGTGATACGCAGTATTTT CASSLNGLAGGPRDTQYF
TRBJ2-1 . 18 . TRBV7-3 TGTGCCAGCAGCTTAAACCCCCAGCGGGTAGACCCCTACAATGAGCAGTTCTTC CASSLNPQRVDPYNEQFF
TRBJ1-5 . 15 . TRBV9 TGTGCCAGCAGCGTAGAAGGGCAGGGGAATCAGCCCCAGCATTTT CASSVEGQGNQPQHF
TRBJ1-1 TRBD1 16 . TRBV19 TGTGCCAGTAGTATGGGAACGGGACAGGGGAACACTGAAGCTTTCTTT CASSMGTGQGNTEAFF
TRBJ1-1 TRBD1 12 . TRBV30 TGTGCCTGGAGTAGGGGACAGGGAGGAGCTTTCTTT CAWSRGQGGAFF
TRBJ1-3 TRBD1 15 once TRBV6-5 TGTGCCAGCAGTTACACACCGACAGGGACTAACACCATATATTTT CASSYTPTGTNTIYF
TRBJ1-6 . 13 . TRBV9 TGTGCCAGCAGCGTAGAAGGGGGTTCACCCCTCCACTTT CASSVEGGSPLHF
TRBJ2-1 . 13 . TRBV18 TGTGCCAGCTCACCACTCAGCGGTGATGAGCAGTTCTTC CASSPLSGDEQFF
TRBJ2-3 TRBD2 15 . TRBV30 TGTGCCTGGAGCCTTAGCGGGAGGGCCGGAGATACGCAGTATTTT CAWSLSGRAGDTQYF
TRBJ1-2 . 16 . TRBV5-1 TGCGCCAGCAGCTTGGCCTCTAACAGGCCTAACTATGGCTACACCTTC CASSLASNRPNYGYTF
TRBJ1-1 TRBD1 17 . TRBV5-4 TGTGCCAGCAGCTTGGGACCGGGACAGGGCGGGAACACTGAAGCTTTCTTT CASSLGPGQGGNTEAFF
TRBJ2-2 . 14 . TRBV27 TGTGCCAGCAGTTTATCTCTAGCTGACGGGGAGCTGTTTTTT CASSLSLADGELFF
TRBJ2-1 . 16 . TRBV24-1 TGTGCCACCAGTGACCCAGCCGAGGGCCTAAACAATGAGCAGTTCTTC CATSDPAEGLNNEQFF
TRBJ2-1 TRBD1 16 . TRBV24-1 TGTGCCACCAGTGATTCTCCGGGACAGGGTAACGATGAGCAGTTCTTC CATSDSPGQGNDEQFF
TRBJ2-3 . 16 . TRBV18 TGTGCCAGCTCTCCAACAGGGTTCATGGGCACAGATACGCAGTATTTT CASSPTGFMGTDTQYF
TRBJ1-3 . 16 . TRBV6-2/TRBV6-3 TGTGCCAGCAGCCGACAGACCGAAGGCTCTGGAAACACCATATATTTT CASSRQTEGSGNTIYF
TRBJ1-6 . 14 . TRBV2 TGTGCCAGCAGTAGGACAGTCGACGATTCACCCCTCCACTTT CASSRTVDDSPLHF
TRBJ1-5 . 15 . TRBV18 TGTGCCAGCTCACCACGGCCAGGGGTAGATCAGCCCCAGCATTTT CASSPRPGVDQPQHF
TRBJ1-4 TRBD1 18 . TRBV18 TGTGCCAGCTCACCCCGGACAGGGGAAGTGTTGACTAATGAAAAACTGTTTTTT CASSPRTGEVLTNEKLFF
TRBJ2-5 . 16 . TRBV7-9 TGTGCCAGCAGCTTACCTGTGAGACACACCCAAGAGACCCAGTACTTC CASSLPVRHTQETQYF
TRBJ2-1 TRBD2 17 . TRBV19 TGTGCCAGTAGTCCACTGGGACTAGCGGGAGTTTTCAATGAGCAGTTCTTC CASSPLGLAGVFNEQFF